This T cell receptor (beta chain) was sequenced in a study of cytomegalovirus exposure and HLA in healthy donors. The study's findings and limits: Among TCR beta chains, those listed as cytomegalovirus-associated numbered over 150. Reported performance of the classifier showed diagnosis of cytomegalovirus status with high specificity and sensitivity. Under in vitro conditions, a few CMV-associated chains were confirmed as specific for CMV antigens.

The table came from immunoSEQ multiplex PCR; TCRdb's copy has only in-frame clones and leaves some out. The sample lists fewer than 250,000 clones; 87% were seen once. Comments on this clone: Its antigen is undetermined.

CDR1 KGHSH and CDR2 LQKENI come from the germline V gene. The CDR3 length is 20 residues. The ends were cut back, 3 bases at V and 0 bases at J, with 21 bases in the middle. The study drew the donors from its approximately 110-subject validation cohort, separate from the approximately 700-subject first cohort. This clonotype was obtained from a woman younger than 35 in good health and CMV-seropositive. Sequenced sample: PBMCs. The chain has TRBV18 and TRBJ2-6; weak D call: TRBD2 (7 bases). The CDR3 reads CASSPLQTGLDLSGANVLTF. In DNA, the CDR3 is TGTGCCAGCTCACCCCTTCAGACAGGACTAGACCTCTCTGGGGCCAACGTCCTGACTTTC.